The 32 T cell receptor beta chains below all came from one sample that was sequenced in a study of shared clonotypes between healthy human individuals. Some clones are missing from TCRdb's copy, which holds only in-frame ones; the method was immunoSEQ multiplex PCR. The repertoire consists of some 450,000 clones, with roughly four fifths occurring once and the leading ten covering more than 10%. Sequenced material: PBMCs. The receptors were gathered from a woman aged 40 to 55 in good health. Some clones in this sample may be carry-over from other donors' samples.

This clone has just a few counts. V and J are TRBV2 and TRBJ2-7; perhaps TRBD1 as D (5 bases). The CDR3 consists of 13 residues. CDR1 SNHLY and CDR2 FYNNEI come from the germline V gene. V was trimmed by 11 bases and J by 4 bases, leaving 18 bases between them. The CDR3 loop reads CAGRQLDLYEQYF. As DNA, the CDR3 is TGTGCCGGTCGACAGCTAGACCTGTACGAGCAGTACTTC.

The chain is built from TRBV5-1 and TRBJ2-1, with D hard to call. Trimming removed 1 base from V and 6 bases from J, with 14 bases in between. The CDR3 extends over 15 amino acids. Germline V gene data show CDR1 as SGHRS and CDR2 as YFSETQ. For the CDR3, the DNA is TGCGCCAGCAGCTTGCGACTGATCATGGGCAATGAGCAGTTCTTC. It is translated as CASSLRLIMGNEQFF. Full variable domain (rest looked up from reference TRBV5-1 and TRBJ2-1): KAGVTQTPRYLIKTRGQQVTLSCSPISGHRSVSWYQQTPGQGLQFLFEYFSETQRNKGNFPGRFSGRQFSNSRSEMNVSTLELGDSALYLCASSLRLIMGNEQFFGPGTRLTVL.

Remarks on this clone: This sample also contains other DNA sequences that code for the same CDR3. The genes are TRBV6-6 and TRBJ2-7; D is undetermined. The CDR3 totals 16 residues. In germline, CDR1 is MNHNY, CDR2 SVGAGI (reference sequence). V was clipped by 6 bases and J by 2 bases, with 20 bases between them. CDR3 DNA sequence: TGTGCCAGCAGGACGCATAGGGCGTTAGGTCCCTACGAGCAGTACTTC. Translating gives CASRTHRALGPYEQYF.

V usage is TRBV27 and J usage is TRBJ2-1; D gene ambiguous. This CDR3 spans 15 amino acids. The V gene lost 2 bases and the J gene lost 0 bases, with 8 bases spanning the gap. CDR1 is MNHEY, CDR2 SMNVEV, per germline (reference sequence). CDR3 protein: CASSLTFSSYNEQFF. CDR3 DNA: TGTGCCAGCAGTTTAACCTTTAGCTCCTACAATGAGCAGTTCTTC.

The chain recombines TRBV11-2 with TRBJ1-4, with D possibly TRBD1 on 6 matching bases. Per the germline V gene, CDR1 is SGHAT and CDR2 is FQNNGV. The CDR3 is 15 amino acids. Trimming shortened V by 5 bases and J by 8 bases, and 18 bases separated the two germline ends. Written as DNA, the CDR3 is TGTGCCAGCAGCACCCAGACAGGAGGGTCCGAAAAACTGTTTTTT. Translating gives CASSTQTGGSEKLFF.

On this clone: An end of the junction does not agree with germline; a read error may underlie this. The chain combines TRBV19 with TRBJ2-5, with D possibly TRBD1 on 5 matching bases. The end of the DNA is better explained by TRBJ2-7, so the J call may be wrong. In germline, CDR1 is LNHDA, CDR2 SQIVND (reference sequence). This CDR3 comprises 13 residues. The CDR3 is CASSLDRSYEQYF. CDR3 nucleotides: TGTGCCAGTAGTCTAGACAGATCCTACGAGCAGTACTTC.

The V gene is TRBV27, the J gene TRBJ2-1; D is unclear. This CDR3 has 16 residues. The germline CDR1 and CDR2 sequences are MNHEY and SMNVEV (reference sequence). Trimming took off 5 bases at V and 10 bases at J, with 24 bases between the two ends. The CDR3: CASSPRSTFGLPEQFF. Written as DNA, the CDR3 is TGTGCCAGCAGTCCCCGATCAACATTCGGTCTACCGGAGCAGTTCTTC.

V and J are TRBV11-2 and TRBJ1-5; 7 bases are a match to TRBD1. The CDR3 is 15 residues long. Trimming at V came to 0 bases and at J to 5 bases, leaving 4 bases not matched to a gene. Germline CDR1 is SGHAT and CDR2 is FQNNGV. CDR3 sequence reads: CASSLDRDSYQPQHF. For the CDR3, the DNA is TGTGCCAGCAGCTTAGACCGGGACAGCTATCAGCCCCAGCATTTT.

The gene calls are TRBV6-6 and TRBJ2-3, with a weak D call TRBD2 (5 bases). V was shortened by 0 bases and J by 3 bases, with 10 bases between the two germline ends. The CDR3 is 15 residues long. Germline V lookup: CDR1 MNHNY, CDR2 SVGAGI (reference sequence). CDR3 coding DNA: TGTGCCAGCAGTTACTCGCTAGCTGGTACAGATACGCAGTATTTT. Translating it yields CASSYSLAGTDTQYF.

The V call is TRBV6-5, the J call TRBJ1-6; D gene uncertain. Germline V gene data show CDR1 as MNHEY and CDR2 as SVGAGI. The CDR3 is 12 amino acids. The germline V and J ends were trimmed by 2 bases and 7 bases, with 3 bases remaining between them. CDR3 DNA sequence: TGTGCCAGCAGTTACCCCAATTCACCCCTCCACTTT. It codes for CASSYPNSPLHF.

This chain uses TRBV15 with TRBJ2-5; the D call may be TRBD1 or TRBD2 (5 bases each). The germline V gene has CDR1 LNHNV and CDR2 YYDKDF (reference sequence). The CDR3 totals 15 residues. Trimming left V 0 bases short and J 4 bases short, with 12 bases between. CDR3 DNA sequence: TGTGCCACCAGCAGAGATCCCTCAGGGAGAGAGACCCAGTACTTC. Protein sequence: CATSRDPSGRETQYF.

The chain combines TRBV4-3 with TRBJ2-3, with 9 bases fitting TRBD1. This CDR3 is built from 16 residues. V shed 0 bases, J shed 4 bases, and the junction held 5 bases outside the gene matches. Germline assignment: CDR1 LGHNA and CDR2 YSLEER. The CDR3 loop is CASSQDRTGAADTQYF. The CDR3 DNA sequence: TGCGCCAGCAGCCAAGATCGGACAGGGGCAGCAGATACGCAGTATTTT.

The chain recombines TRBV7-6 with TRBJ2-2, with 16 bases fitting TRBD2. There are 17 residues in the CDR3. V lost 5 bases and J lost 5; bases outside the gene matches: 5. Germline assignment: CDR1 SGHVS and CDR2 FNYEAQ. CDR3 DNA: TGTGCCAGCAGCAAGGGACTAGCGGGAGGGCTAACCGGGGAGCTGTTTTTT. Translation gives CASSKGLAGGLTGELFF.

V usage is TRBV6-1 and J usage is TRBJ2-1; tentatively, D is TRBD1 (6 bases). This CDR3 spans 15 amino acids. Trimming took off 3 bases at V and 0 bases at J, with 9 bases between the two ends. Germline V gene sequence: CDR1 MNHNS, CDR2 SASEGT. The DNA for the CDR3 is TGTGCCAGCAGTGAGGGACACAACTCCTACAATGAGCAGTTCTTC. The encoded protein is CASSEGHNSYNEQFF.

The chain employs TRBV5-1 and TRBJ1-1; D possibly corresponds to TRBD1 (5 bases). Trimming cost V 5 bases and J 6 bases, with 14 bases left between them. The CDR3 is made up of 13 amino acids. The V gene's germline CDR1 is SGHRS and CDR2 YFSETQ. CDR3 sequence reads: CASRNQGSPEAFF. The CDR3 nucleotides read TGCGCCAGCAGAAATCAGGGTAGCCCTGAAGCTTTCTTT. Combining the CDR3 with reference TRBV5-1 and TRBJ1-1 gives the whole variable domain KAGVTQTPRYLIKTRGQQVTLSCSPISGHRSVSWYQQTPGQGLQFLFEYFSETQRNKGNFPGRFSGRQFSNSRSEMNVSTLELGDSALYLCASRNQGSPEAFFGQGTRLTVV.

The chain has TRBV5-1 and TRBJ1-1; D might be TRBD1 (5 bases). CDR1 and CDR2 (germline): SGHRS, YFSETQ. The V end lost 2 bases, the J end lost 5 bases, and 16 bases lay between the germline ends. The CDR3 contains 15 residues. The DNA of the CDR3 is TGCGCCAGCAGCTTCTGGGACTCAGCCGGGACTGAAGCTTTCTTT. This encodes CASSFWDSAGTEAFF.

The V gene is TRBV5-4, the J gene TRBJ2-1, with 9 bases matching TRBD1. The length of the CDR3 is 15 residues. In germline, CDR1 is SGHNT, CDR2 YYREEE (reference sequence). Trimming took 6 bases from V and 2 from J; bases not matched to a gene: 6. The CDR3 is CASTSRDRAYNEQFF. The CDR3 nucleotides are TGTGCCAGCACCTCAAGGGACAGGGCCTACAATGAGCAGTTCTTC.

For this clone: A far larger clone lies a single base away; this is likely a read error. At the DNA level, this CDR3 is encoded by other sequences in the same sample as well. The rearrangement uses TRBV27 and TRBJ1-2, with 10 bases lining up with TRBD1. From germline, CDR1 is MNHEY and CDR2 SMNVEV (reference sequence). Trimming took 6 bases from V and 7 from J; bases not matched to a gene: 8. This CDR3 has 14 amino acids. DNA of the CDR3: TGTGCCAGCAGCCTGGGACAGGGGACGTTTGGCTACACCTTC. Translation: CASSLGQGTFGYTF.

On this clone: Mismatch with germline at one junction end may stem from a read error. This chain links TRBV7-7 with TRBJ2-5; TRBD2 matches 12 bases. Germline V CDR1 and CDR2: SSHAT, FNYEAQ (reference sequence). The CDR3 length is 16 residues. For the CDR3, the DNA is TGTGCTAGCAGCTCGACTAGCGGGGGATACCAAGAGACCCAGTACTTC. Protein: CASSSTSGGYQETQYF.

This clone occurred many times. V gene TRBV6-4 combines with J gene TRBJ2-3; D not certain. The CDR3 totals 14 residues. The germline V gene encodes CDR1 MRHNA and CDR2 SNTAGT. The V end was cut by 0 bases, the J end by 2 bases, with 6 bases between. The chain's CDR3 is CASSDSPDTDTQYF. For the CDR3, the DNA is TGTGCCAGCAGTGACTCCCCGGACACAGATACGCAGTATTTT.

This clone occurred a few times. The chain carries TRBV2 and TRBJ2-1; D is possibly TRBD2 (5 bases). CDR3 size: 13 residues. The V gene lost 3 bases and the J gene lost 10 bases, with 13 bases spanning the gap. The germline V gene has CDR1 SNHLY and CDR2 FYNNEI. This CDR3 is CASSEQRRGEQFF. CDR3 sequence (DNA): TGTGCCAGCAGTGAGCAGCGGAGAGGCGAGCAGTTCTTC.

Comments on this clone: A far larger clone is one base from this, pointing to a likely read error. The chain employs TRBV29-1 and TRBJ1-2, with D possibly matching TRBD1 (5 bases). Germline CDR1 and CDR2: SQVTM and ANQGSEA. The CDR3 is 13 amino acids. CDR3 in amino acids: CNEEKTANYGYTF. Written as DNA, the CDR3 is TGCAACGAGGAAAAGACAGCTAACTATGGCTACACCTTC.

This chain connects TRBV10-3 to TRBJ2-1; D possibly corresponds to TRBD1 (6 bases). V was pared by 3 bases and J by 0 bases, with 21 bases between. Germline V gene lookup returns CDR1 ENHRY and CDR2 SYGVKD. The CDR3 consists of 19 residues. CDR3 sequence reads: CAISDPRVSVGGSYNEQFF. The CDR3 DNA is TGTGCCATCAGTGACCCCAGGGTCTCGGTAGGGGGCTCCTACAATGAGCAGTTCTTC.

In the case of this clone: A single base is all that separates this from a far larger clone, so a read error is likely. The chain links TRBV7-2 to TRBJ2-3; D ambiguous. Germline V gene data show CDR1 as SGHTA and CDR2 as FQGNSA. This CDR3 is 12 amino acids long. The germline V and J ends were trimmed by 5 bases and 4 bases, with 7 bases remaining between them. This CDR3 reads CASSTPADTQYF. For the CDR3, the DNA is TGTGCCAGCAGCACCCCAGCAGATACGCAGTATTTT.

This clone was seen a handful of times. CDR3 sequence (DNA): TGTGCCTGGACCGCCCGAGGTAGCGGGAGTCGCGGGGAGCTGTTTTTT. Its translation: CAWTARGSGSRGELFF. V and J are TRBV30 and TRBJ2-2; the match to TRBD2 covers 9 bases. Looked up from germline, CDR1 is GTSNPN and CDR2 is SVGIG (reference sequence). Losses at the gene ends were 4 bases for V and 7 bases for J; bases not matched to a gene: 13. This CDR3 spans 16 amino acids.

The chain uses TRBV15 and TRBJ1-1; D gene uncertain. This CDR3 has 14 amino acids. Germline V gene lookup returns CDR1 LNHNV and CDR2 YYDKDF (reference sequence). V lost 0 bases, J lost 3 bases, and 8 bases lay in between. The CDR3 nucleotides read TGTGCCACCAGCAGAGATTTCGGTGACACTGAAGCTTTCTTT. As protein: CATSRDFGDTEAFF.

The chain is built from TRBV14 and TRBJ2-3; a weak D match, TRBD2 (6 bases). CDR1 and CDR2 (germline): SGHDN, FVKESK. V was cut by 4 bases and J by 2 bases, with 13 bases left in between. This CDR3 spans 15 amino acids. CDR3 residues: CASSLSGFYTDTQYF. Written as DNA, the CDR3 is TGTGCCAGCAGCCTTAGCGGATTCTACACAGATACGCAGTATTTT.

This clone was seen ten or more times. The J gene is TRBJ1-2, the V gene TRBV9; D not certain. Between the trimmed V and J ends, which lost 0 bases and 5 bases, there was a span of 11 bases. CDR3 length: 14 amino acids. Germline loops: CDR1 SGDLS, CDR2 YYNGEE. The CDR3 here is CASSVESGLYGYTF. For the CDR3, the DNA is TGTGCCAGCAGCGTAGAATCAGGATTATATGGCTACACCTTC.

In the case of this clone: Mismatch with germline at one junction end may stem from a read error. The chain links TRBV30 to TRBJ2-5; D might be TRBD2 (7 bases). The DNA end is a closer match to TRBJ2-7, so the J assignment may be wrong. This CDR3 is 14 amino acids long. Germline CDR1 GTSNPN, CDR2 SVGIG (reference sequence). The DNA for the CDR3 is TGTGCCCGGAGTGCCGACGGGGGGCGGTCCGAGCAGTACTTC. It yields the protein CARSADGGRSEQYF.

The rearrangement links TRBV7-3 to TRBJ1-2; TRBD1 agrees at 8 bases. Germline CDR1 and CDR2: SGHTA and FQGTGA. CDR3 length: 14 residues. Trimming removed 5 bases from V and 4 bases from J; junction bases left unmatched: 6. The CDR3 DNA follows: TGTGCCAGCAGCCCGGGGACAGGCGCCTATGGCTACACCTTC. Amino acid sequence: CASSPGTGAYGYTF.

The genes are TRBV25-1 and TRBJ2-2, with D unclear. The V gene lost 2 bases and the J gene lost 0 bases, with 16 bases spanning the gap. This CDR3 has 18 residues. Germline V lookup: CDR1 MGHDK, CDR2 SYGVNS. CDR3 protein: CASSERARFGANTGELFF. The CDR3 DNA sequence: TGTGCCAGCAGTGAAAGGGCCCGGTTTGGCGCGAACACCGGGGAGCTGTTTTTT.

The chain carries TRBV25-1 and TRBJ1-4; 9 positions agree with TRBD1. Per the germline V gene, CDR1 is MGHDK and CDR2 is SYGVNS. V lost 8 bases to trimming and J lost 7 bases; unmatched junction nucleotides: 5. The CDR3 is made up of 13 amino acids. Here the CDR3 DNA reads TGTGCCAGCCTAGGGACAGGGCTTGAAAAACTGTTTTTT. It encodes CASLGTGLEKLFF.